This record covers a single TCR beta chain. Its target is not known. The data are from a study of T-cell memory formation after mild COVID-19. In the study overall: TCR clusters showed largely donor specificity. Study-level points and caveats: Some clones that responded were present in memory (sampled pre-infection), which suggests cross-reactive memory joined. Chiefly within CM and EM were the contracting CD4+ clones; CD8+ ones were within EMRA.

Using constant-segment primers, 5'RACE produced TCR alpha and TCR beta cDNA libraries carrying sample barcodes and UMIs. MiXCR was run by TCRdb on the 5' RACE reads, yielding one entry per CDR3 protein. Of 540,000 or so distinct CDR3 sequences in the sample, around 20% were seen once. The CDR3 sequence is 14 residues long. Germline V gives CDR1 MNHNS, CDR2 SASEGT. Trimming pared 8 bases from V and 4 bases from J, leaving 17 bases between. This clonotype was sampled from an adult woman who had mild COVID-19 (a few samples of this study predate the infection). Cell type and time point are not known. Sequencing was performed on PBMCs or a T cell subset sorted from them (not recorded which). V usage is TRBV6-1 and J usage is TRBJ1-2; D gene ambiguous. The CDR3 region is CASRPTGLGYGYTF. CDR3 bases: TGTGCCAGCCGTCCAACCGGGCTCGGCTATGGCTACACCTTC.